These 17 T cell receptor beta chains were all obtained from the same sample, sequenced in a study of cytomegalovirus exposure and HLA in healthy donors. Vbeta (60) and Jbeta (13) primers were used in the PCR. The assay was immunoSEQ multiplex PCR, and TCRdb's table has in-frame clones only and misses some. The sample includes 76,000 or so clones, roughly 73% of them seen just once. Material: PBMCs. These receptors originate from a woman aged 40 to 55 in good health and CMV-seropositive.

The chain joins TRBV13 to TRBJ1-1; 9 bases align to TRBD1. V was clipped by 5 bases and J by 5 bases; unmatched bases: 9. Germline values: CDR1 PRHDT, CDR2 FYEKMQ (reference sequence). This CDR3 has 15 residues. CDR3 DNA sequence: TGTGCCAGCAGCGAGCAGGACAGGGGTCGGACTGAAGCTTTCTTT. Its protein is CASSEQDRGRTEAFF.

CDR3 protein: CASSQEGGTAGELFF. DNA for the CDR3: TGCGCCAGCAGCCAAGAAGGGGGAACCGCCGGGGAGCTGTTTTTT. The rearrangement uses TRBV4-3 and TRBJ2-2; D perhaps matches TRBD1 (6 bases). The CDR3 extends over 15 amino acids. The germline V gene has CDR1 LGHNA and CDR2 YSLEER. Trimming left V 0 bases short and J 6 bases short, with 11 bases between.

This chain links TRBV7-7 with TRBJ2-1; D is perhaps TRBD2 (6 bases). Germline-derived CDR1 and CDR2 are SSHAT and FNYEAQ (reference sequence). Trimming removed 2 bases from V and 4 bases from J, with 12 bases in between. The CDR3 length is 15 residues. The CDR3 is CASSLSLASYNEQFF. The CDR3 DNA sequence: TGTGCCAGCAGCTTATCCCTAGCGTCGTACAATGAGCAGTTCTTC.

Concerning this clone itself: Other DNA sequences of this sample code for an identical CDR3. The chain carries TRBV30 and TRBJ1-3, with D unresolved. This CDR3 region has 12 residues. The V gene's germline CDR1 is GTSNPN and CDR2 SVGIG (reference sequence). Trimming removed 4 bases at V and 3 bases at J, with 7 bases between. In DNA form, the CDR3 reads TGTGCCTGGAAAAGGAGTGGAAACACCATATATTTT. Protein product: CAWKRSGNTIYF.

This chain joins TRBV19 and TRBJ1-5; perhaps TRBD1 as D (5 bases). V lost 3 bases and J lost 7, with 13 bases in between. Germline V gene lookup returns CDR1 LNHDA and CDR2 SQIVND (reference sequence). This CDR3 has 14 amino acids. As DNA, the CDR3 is TGTGCCAGTAGTATCCCAAACAGGTCACAGCCCCAGCATTTT. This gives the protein CASSIPNRSQPQHF.

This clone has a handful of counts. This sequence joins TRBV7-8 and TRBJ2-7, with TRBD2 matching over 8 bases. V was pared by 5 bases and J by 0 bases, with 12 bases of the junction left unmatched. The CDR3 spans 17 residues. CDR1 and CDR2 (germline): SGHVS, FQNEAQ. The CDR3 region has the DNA TGTGCCAGCAGCCGCAGCGTGAGCGGGGGTAGCTCCTACGAGCAGTACTTC. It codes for CASSRSVSGGSSYEQYF.

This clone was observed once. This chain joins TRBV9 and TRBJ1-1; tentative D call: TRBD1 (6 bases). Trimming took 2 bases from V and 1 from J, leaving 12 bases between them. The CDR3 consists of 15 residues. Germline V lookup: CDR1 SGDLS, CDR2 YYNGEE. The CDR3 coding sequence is TGTGCCAGCAGCGTTAGAGGACAGACGAACACTGAAGCTTTCTTT. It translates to CASSVRGQTNTEAFF.

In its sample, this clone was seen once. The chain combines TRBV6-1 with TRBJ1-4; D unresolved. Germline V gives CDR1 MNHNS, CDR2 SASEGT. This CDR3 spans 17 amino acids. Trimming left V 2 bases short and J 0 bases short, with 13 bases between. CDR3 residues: CASSELGRFATNEKLFF. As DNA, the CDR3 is TGTGCCAGCAGTGAATTGGGCAGATTTGCAACTAATGAAAAACTGTTTTTT.

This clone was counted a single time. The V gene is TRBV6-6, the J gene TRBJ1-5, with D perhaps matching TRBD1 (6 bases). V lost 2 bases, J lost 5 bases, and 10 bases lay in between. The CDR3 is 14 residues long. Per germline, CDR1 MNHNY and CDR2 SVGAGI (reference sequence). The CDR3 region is CASSYTAGDQPQHF. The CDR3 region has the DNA TGTGCCAGCAGTTACACGGCAGGGGATCAGCCCCAGCATTTT.

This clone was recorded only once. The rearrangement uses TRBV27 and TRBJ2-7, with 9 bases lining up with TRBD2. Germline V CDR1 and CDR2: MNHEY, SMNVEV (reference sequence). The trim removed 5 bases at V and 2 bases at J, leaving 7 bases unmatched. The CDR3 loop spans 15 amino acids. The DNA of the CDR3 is TGTGCCAGCAGTCCATTAGCGGGAGTAACCTACGAGCAGTACTTC. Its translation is CASSPLAGVTYEQYF.

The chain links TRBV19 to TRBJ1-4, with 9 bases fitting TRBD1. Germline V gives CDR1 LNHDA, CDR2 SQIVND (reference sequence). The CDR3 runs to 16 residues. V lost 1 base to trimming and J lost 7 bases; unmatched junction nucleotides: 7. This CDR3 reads CASSIGTGARGEKLFF. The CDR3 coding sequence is TGTGCCAGTAGTATAGGGACAGGGGCCCGCGGTGAAAAACTGTTTTTT.

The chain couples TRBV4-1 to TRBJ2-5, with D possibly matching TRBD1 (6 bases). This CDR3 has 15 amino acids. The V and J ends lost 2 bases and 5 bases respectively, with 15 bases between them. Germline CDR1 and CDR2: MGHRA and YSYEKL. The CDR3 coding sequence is TGCGCCAGCAGCCAACCCGACAGGCCGCGGGAGACCCAGTACTTC. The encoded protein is CASSQPDRPRETQYF.

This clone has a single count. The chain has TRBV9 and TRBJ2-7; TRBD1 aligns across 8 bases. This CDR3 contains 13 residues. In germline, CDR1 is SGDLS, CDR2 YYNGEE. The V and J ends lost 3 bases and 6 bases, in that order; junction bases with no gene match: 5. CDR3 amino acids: CASSGGQDLEQYF. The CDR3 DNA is TGTGCCAGCAGCGGGGGACAGGACCTCGAGCAGTACTTC.

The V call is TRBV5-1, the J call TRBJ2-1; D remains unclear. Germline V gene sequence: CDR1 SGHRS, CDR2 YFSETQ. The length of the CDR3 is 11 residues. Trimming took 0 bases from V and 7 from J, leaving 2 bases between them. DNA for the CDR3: TGCGCCAGCAGCTTGGCGAATGAGCAGTTCTTC. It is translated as CASSLANEQFF.

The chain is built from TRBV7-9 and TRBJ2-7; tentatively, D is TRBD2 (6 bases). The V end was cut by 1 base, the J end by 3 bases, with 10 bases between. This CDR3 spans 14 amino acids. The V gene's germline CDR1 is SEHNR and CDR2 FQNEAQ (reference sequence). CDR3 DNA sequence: TGTGCCAGCAGCTTAGGGGGACTGATCTACGAGCAGTACTTC. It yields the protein CASSLGGLIYEQYF.

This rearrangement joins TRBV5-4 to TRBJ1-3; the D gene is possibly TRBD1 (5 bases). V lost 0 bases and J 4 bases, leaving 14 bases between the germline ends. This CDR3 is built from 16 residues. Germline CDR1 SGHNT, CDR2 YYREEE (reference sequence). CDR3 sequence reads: CASSLGQKASGNTIYF. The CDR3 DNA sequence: TGTGCCAGCAGCTTGGGACAGAAGGCGAGCGGAAACACCATATATTTT.

This chain's CDR3 is CASSPGGKSSGNTIYF. In nucleotides, the CDR3 is TGTGCCAGCAGTCCAGGGGGGAAAAGCTCTGGAAACACCATATATTTT. The chain joins TRBV5-4 to TRBJ1-3, with 7 bases aligning to TRBD1. The J segment lost 0 bases and the V segment lost 5 bases, leaving 8 bases of the junction unmatched. The CDR3 consists of 16 residues. From germline, CDR1 is SGHNT and CDR2 YYREEE (reference sequence).